This TCR beta chain was sequenced during a study of early T cells in non-severe SARS-CoV-2 infection. Turning to the study itself: Sequencing input comprised bulk RNA from unsorted whole blood; chain pairing was not available. Whole-study results and caveats: Using VDJdb, the matching emphasized anti-spike CD8 responses while missing private and CD4 specificities.

With regard to this clonotype: Its antigen is not known.

There are 16 residues in the CDR3. Trimming cost V 1 base and J 7 bases; bases outside gene matches: 8. Germline V gene data show CDR1 as SGHAT and CDR2 as FQNNGV. Unique molecular identifiers (one per individual cDNA molecule) were attached. TCRdb redid the calling of the 5' RACE reads with MiXCR, one entry per CDR3 protein. The sample records about 64,000 distinct CDR3 sequences, approximately 14% being singletons. The genes are TRBV11-2 and TRBJ2-1; TRBD2 aligns across 9 bases. This TCR was recovered from an adult who was a healthcare worker with PCR-confirmed SARS-CoV-2 infection or an uninfected control (not recorded which). The source material was whole blood. The CDR3 reads CASSLGLLAGPNEQFF. CDR3 bases: TGTGCCAGCAGCTTAGGTCTCCTAGCGGGGCCTAATGAGCAGTTCTTC.